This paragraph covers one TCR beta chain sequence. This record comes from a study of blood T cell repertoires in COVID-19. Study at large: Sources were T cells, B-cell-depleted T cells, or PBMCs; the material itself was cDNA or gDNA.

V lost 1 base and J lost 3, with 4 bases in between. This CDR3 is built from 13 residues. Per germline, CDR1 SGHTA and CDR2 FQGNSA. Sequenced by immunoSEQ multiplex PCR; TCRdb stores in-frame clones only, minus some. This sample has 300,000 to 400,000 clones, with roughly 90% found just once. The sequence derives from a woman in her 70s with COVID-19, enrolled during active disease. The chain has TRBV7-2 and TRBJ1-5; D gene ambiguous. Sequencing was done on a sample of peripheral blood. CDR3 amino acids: CASSLGLNQPQHF. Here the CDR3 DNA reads TGTGCCAGCAGCTTAGGGCTCAATCAGCCCCAGCATTTT. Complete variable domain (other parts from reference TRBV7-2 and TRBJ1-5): GAGVSQSPSNKVTEKGKDVELRCDPISGHTALYWYRQSLGQGLEFLIYFQGNSAPDKSGLPSDRFSAERTGGSVSTLTIQRTQQEDSAVYLCASSLGLNQPQHFGDGTRLSIL.